This is a list of T cell receptor beta chains from one sample in a study of T cells after yellow fever vaccination. TCRdb redid the calling of the 5' RACE reads with MiXCR, one entry per CDR3 protein. The repertoire includes 20,000 to 30,000 distinct CDR3 sequences, under 5.5% of them detected once, and approximately 12% sits in the top ten. Sequenced material: PBMCs, either bulk or a sorted T-cell subset (CD4+, CD8+, memory, or dextramer-sorted; not recorded which), taken 15 days after the yellow fever booster vaccination. The receptors derive from a man aged 30 to 45 who received the YFV17D yellow fever vaccine. Each CDR3 is given with its conserved first and last residue. A D gene is named only where the DNA matches it firmly. Clone size is given as once, few, many, or a class for an expanded clone.

D gene,V gene,J gene,clone size,CDR3 protein,CDR3 DNA
.,TRBV25-1,TRBJ2-3,many,CASSEYALTDTQYF,TGTGCCAGCAGTGAATATGCACTCACAGATACGCAGTATTTT
.,TRBV5-6,TRBJ1-6,many,CASSLWVARSPLHF,TGTGCCAGCAGCTTGTGGGTAGCGAGATCACCCCTCCACTTT
.,TRBV11-2,TRBJ1-3,many,CASSRSSGNTIYF,TGTGCCAGCAGCCGTTCCTCTGGAAACACCATATATTTT
.,TRBV20-1,TRBJ2-4,many,CSAIVVPAKNIQYF,TGCAGTGCTATCGTAGTTCCAGCCAAAAACATTCAGTACTTC
TRBD2,TRBV27,TRBJ2-3,many,CASSSRLAGTPRDTQYF,TGTGCCAGCAGTTCGCGGCTAGCGGGAACCCCGAGGGATACGCAGTATTTT
.,TRBV20-1,TRBJ2-1,many,CSAAPFRGEQFF,TGCAGTGCTGCCCCTTTCCGGGGTGAGCAGTTCTTC
.,TRBV2,TRBJ1-1,many,CASRAPTGHTEAFF,TGTGCCAGCAGGGCCCCGACGGGCCACACTGAAGCTTTCTTT
.,TRBV28,TRBJ2-5,few,CASRTAYQETQYF,TGTGCCAGCAGGACAGCGTACCAAGAGACCCAGTACTTC
.,TRBV6-5,TRBJ1-4,many,CASSWRQGEKLFF,TGTGCCAGCAGTTGGCGCCAGGGTGAAAAACTGTTTTTT
TRBD2,TRBV29-1,TRBJ2-3,many,CSLRASGSDTQYF,TGCAGTCTTCGGGCTAGCGGGAGCGATACGCAGTATTTT
TRBD1,TRBV19,TRBJ1-2,many,CASSTGTGTPIHYGYTF,TGTGCCAGTAGCACCGGGACAGGGACTCCCATTCACTATGGCTACACCTTC
.,TRBV5-1,TRBJ1-1,many,CASSLAGPEAFF,TGCGCCAGCAGCTTGGCCGGTCCGGAAGCTTTCTTT
.,TRBV7-7,TRBJ2-5,many,CASSLAGASSYWETQYF,TGTGCCAGCAGCTTAGCGGGGGCAAGTAGCTATTGGGAGACCCAGTACTTC